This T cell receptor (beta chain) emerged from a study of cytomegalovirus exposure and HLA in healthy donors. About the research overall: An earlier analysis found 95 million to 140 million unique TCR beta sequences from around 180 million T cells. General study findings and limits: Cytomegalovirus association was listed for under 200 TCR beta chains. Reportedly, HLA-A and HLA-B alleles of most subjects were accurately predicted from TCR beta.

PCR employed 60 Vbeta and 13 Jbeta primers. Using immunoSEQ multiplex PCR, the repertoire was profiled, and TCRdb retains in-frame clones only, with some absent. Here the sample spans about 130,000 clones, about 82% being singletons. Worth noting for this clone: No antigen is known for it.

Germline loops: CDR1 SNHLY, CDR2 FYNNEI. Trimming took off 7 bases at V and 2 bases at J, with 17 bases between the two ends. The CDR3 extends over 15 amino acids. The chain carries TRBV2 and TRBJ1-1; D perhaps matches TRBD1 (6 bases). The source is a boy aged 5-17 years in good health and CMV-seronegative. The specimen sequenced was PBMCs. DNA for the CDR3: TGTGCCAGCATCCCCAGGGGACATTCTAACACTGAAGCTTTCTTT. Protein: CASIPRGHSNTEAFF.